Each of the 6 T cell receptor beta chains below was sequenced from the same sample in a study of OX40 agonist ivuxolimab in advanced cancers. The table came from immunoSEQ multiplex PCR; TCRdb's copy has only in-frame clones and leaves some out. In the table there are about 59,000 clones, about nine tenths of which are singletons. The sequenced sample was CD4+ or CD8+ T cells sorted from blood, obtained in a trial of the OX40 agonist ivuxolimab. All receptors derive from an adult with an advanced solid tumor such as melanoma, head and neck, liver or kidney cancer.

The chain carries TRBV7-9 and TRBJ1-2, with 9 positions matching TRBD1. Unmatched junction bases numbered 6, after V lost 3 bases and J lost 4 bases. Germline V lookup: CDR1 SEHNR, CDR2 FQNEAQ (reference sequence). There are 15 residues in the CDR3. The CDR3 protein is CASSFGTGTFYGYTF. CDR3 bases: TGTGCCAGCAGCTTCGGGACAGGGACCTTCTATGGCTACACCTTC.

The rearrangement joins TRBV30 to TRBJ1-2; the D is unclear. This CDR3 is 14 amino acids long. Trimming removed 4 bases at V and 8 bases at J, with 20 bases between. Germline V gene lookup returns CDR1 GTSNPN and CDR2 SVGIG (reference sequence). The CDR3 loop is CAWTPGGRMGGYTF. As DNA, the CDR3 is TGTGCCTGGACTCCTGGAGGTAGGATGGGAGGCTACACCTTC.

The genes are TRBV6-4 and TRBJ1-1; 8 nucleotides align to TRBD1. Germline lookup yields CDR1 MRHNA and CDR2 SNTAGT. Trimming cost V 2 bases and J 4 bases; bases outside gene matches: 3. This CDR3 has 14 residues. The DNA for the CDR3 is TGTGCCAGCAGTGACACGGACAGGGCCACTGAAGCTTTCTTT. As protein: CASSDTDRATEAFF.

The rearrangement links TRBV28 to TRBJ2-3; 12 bases agree with TRBD2. V shed 6 bases and J 5 bases; nucleotides not matched to a gene: 9. This CDR3 spans 16 amino acids. Germline V CDR1 and CDR2: MDHEN, SYDVKM. This CDR3 is CASSPTSGGRGDTQYF. The CDR3 region has the DNA TGTGCCAGCAGCCCGACTAGCGGGGGACGAGGAGATACGCAGTATTTT.

V is TRBV7-9 and J is TRBJ2-3, with D hard to call. Germline values: CDR1 SEHNR, CDR2 FQNEAQ (reference sequence). Deletions cut 1 base from V and 1 base from J, with 9 bases between. CDR3 length equals 15 residues. The CDR3 protein is CASSLDPGGTDTQYF. The DNA for the CDR3 is TGTGCCAGCAGCTTAGATCCAGGAGGCACAGATACGCAGTATTTT.

This rearrangement joins TRBV6-6 to TRBJ2-3; no clear D gene. The V gene lost 5 bases and the J gene lost 5 bases, with 20 bases spanning the gap. Germline V CDR1 and CDR2: MNHNY, SVGAGI (reference sequence). This CDR3 has 16 residues. CDR3 in amino acids: CASSALFIANQDTQYF. CDR3 sequence (DNA): TGTGCCAGCAGTGCCCTATTTATCGCCAATCAAGATACGCAGTATTTT.